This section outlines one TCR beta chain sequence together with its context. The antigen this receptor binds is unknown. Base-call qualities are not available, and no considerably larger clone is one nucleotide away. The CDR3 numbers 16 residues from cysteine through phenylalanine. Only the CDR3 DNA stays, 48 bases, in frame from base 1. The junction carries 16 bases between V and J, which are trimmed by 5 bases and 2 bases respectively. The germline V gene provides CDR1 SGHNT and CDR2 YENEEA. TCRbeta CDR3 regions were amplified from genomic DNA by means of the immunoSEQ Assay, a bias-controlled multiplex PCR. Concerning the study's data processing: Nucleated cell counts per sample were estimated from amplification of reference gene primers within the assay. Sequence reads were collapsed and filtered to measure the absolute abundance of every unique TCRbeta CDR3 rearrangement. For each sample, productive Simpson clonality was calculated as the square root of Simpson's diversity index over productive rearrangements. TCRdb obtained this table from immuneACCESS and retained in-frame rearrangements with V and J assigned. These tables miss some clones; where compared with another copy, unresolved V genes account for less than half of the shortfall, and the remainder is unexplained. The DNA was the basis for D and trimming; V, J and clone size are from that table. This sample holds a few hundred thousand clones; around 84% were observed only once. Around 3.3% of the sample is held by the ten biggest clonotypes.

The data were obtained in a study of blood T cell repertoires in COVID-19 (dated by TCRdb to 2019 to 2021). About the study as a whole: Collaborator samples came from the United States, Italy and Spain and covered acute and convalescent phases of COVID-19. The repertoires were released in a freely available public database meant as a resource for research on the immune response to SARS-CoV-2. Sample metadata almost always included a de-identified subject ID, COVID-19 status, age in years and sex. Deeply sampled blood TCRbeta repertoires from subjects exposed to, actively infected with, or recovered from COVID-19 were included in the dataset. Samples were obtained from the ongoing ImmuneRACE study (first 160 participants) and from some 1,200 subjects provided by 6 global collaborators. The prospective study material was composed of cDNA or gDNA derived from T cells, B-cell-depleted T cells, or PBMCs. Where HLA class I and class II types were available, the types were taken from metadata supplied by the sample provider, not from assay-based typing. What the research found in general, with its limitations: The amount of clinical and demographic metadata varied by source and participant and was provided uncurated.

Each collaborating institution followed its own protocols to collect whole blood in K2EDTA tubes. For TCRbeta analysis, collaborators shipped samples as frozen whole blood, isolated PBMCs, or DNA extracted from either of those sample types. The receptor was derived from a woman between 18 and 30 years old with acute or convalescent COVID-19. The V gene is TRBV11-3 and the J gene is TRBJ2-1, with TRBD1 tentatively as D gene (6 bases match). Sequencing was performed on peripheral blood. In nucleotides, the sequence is TGTGCCAGCAGCCCTTCGGGCTCAGGGGCCTACAATGAGCAGTTCTTC. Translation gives CASSPSGSGAYNEQFF.